The present T cell receptor (beta chain) was sequenced within a study of T cell responses to AZD1222 COVID-19 vaccine. Study-wide results and limits: Baseline serology detected seropositivity in only six AZD1222 recipients. Spike-specific TCR breadth and depth both grew after two AZD1222 doses. Clonal diversity was possibly underestimated, and white British individuals and females predominated among donors.

As to this clone: Its antigen remains unknown.

Measured with immunoSEQ multiplex PCR; TCRdb has only the in-frame clones, and not every one. The sample includes some 130,000 clones, approximately 91% of them seen just once. The CDR3 is 15 residues long. Germline CDR1 reads MNHEY; CDR2 reads SVGAGI. V gave up 9 bases and J gave up 2 bases, with 20 bases separating them. The specimen comprised peripheral blood, sampled 28 days after the second AZD1222 dose. This receptor was taken from an adult who received the AZD1222 COVID-19 vaccine. The chain combines TRBV6-5 with TRBJ2-7; D perhaps matches TRBD1 (5 bases). CDR3 coding DNA: TGTGCCAGTACGCCGAACAGGAACCCAACCTACGAGCAGTACTTC. Translated, it gives CASTPNRNPTYEQYF.